The 14 T cell receptor beta chains listed next were all sequenced from one sample in a study of T cells in Graves' hyperthyroidism and ophthalmopathy. RNA transcripts gave rise to amplified TCR beta CDR3 regions. First-round RT-PCR targeting the TCR CDR3 was performed with the HTBI primer set. TCRdb passed the multiplex PCR reads through MiXCR, listing each CDR3 protein once. The sample includes hundreds of thousands of distinct CDR3 sequences, roughly 25% of them seen just once. Sequencing was performed on blood. The receptors were gathered from a man between 45 and 60 years old with Graves' hyperthyroidism.

This clonotype was recorded at least ten times. J is TRBJ2-2 and V is TRBV28; perhaps TRBD1 as D (5 bases). The V gene lost 3 bases and the J gene lost 2 bases, with 13 bases spanning the gap. The germline V gene has CDR1 MDHEN and CDR2 SYDVKM. The CDR3 sequence is 16 residues long. The CDR3 sequence is CASSFLGAPNTGELFF. In DNA form, the CDR3 reads TGTGCCAGCAGTTTTCTTGGGGCCCCTAACACCGGGGAGCTGTTTTTT.

On this clonotype itself: Given the absence of the conserved phenylalanine or tryptophan at the CDR3 end, a read error is likely. The DNA is omitted, as the CDR3 cannot be located on it reliably, and the CDR3 follows TCRdb's listing. V usage is TRBV6-1 and J usage is TRBJ2-7; the tabulated D call, TRBD2, remains unverified against the DNA. Germline V gene lookup returns CDR1 MNHNS and CDR2 SASEGT. The CDR3 comprises 12 residues, both ends counted. The CDR3 reads CASSKPGLAPQL.

The gene calls are TRBV5-1 and TRBJ2-3, with TRBD2 matching 11 bases. The junction had 5 bases not matched to a gene; V was cut back by 2 bases and J by 6 bases. Germline lookup yields CDR1 SGHRS and CDR2 YFSETQ. This CDR3 has 15 residues. This CDR3 is CASSFRRTSGDTQYF. CDR3 sequence (DNA): TGCGCCAGCAGCTTCCGGAGGACTAGCGGGGATACGCAGTATTTT.

The V call is TRBV24-1, the J call TRBJ2-7; 8 bases fit TRBD1. This CDR3 has 16 residues. V lost 4 bases and J lost 5; bases outside the gene matches: 12. Per the germline V gene, CDR1 is KGHDR and CDR2 is SFDVKD. This CDR3 reads CATSDRHGSGGNEQYF. CDR3 nucleotides: TGTGCCACCAGTGACCGCCACGGGTCAGGGGGCAACGAGCAGTACTTC.

The chain couples TRBV20-1 to TRBJ1-2; D remains ambiguous. Trimming pared 8 bases from V and 3 bases from J, leaving 16 bases between. The germline gives CDR1 DFQATT, CDR2 SNEGSKA (reference sequence). The CDR3 length is 13 residues. The CDR3 is CSLLGLQDYGYTF. CDR3 DNA sequence: TGCAGTCTCTTGGGTTTACAAGACTATGGCTACACCTTC.

This clonotype was observed a handful of times. The genes are TRBV3-1 and TRBJ2-3; TRBD2 might be the D (6 bases). V was pared by 0 bases and J by 6 bases, with 10 bases between. This CDR3 comprises 14 residues. The germline V gene encodes CDR1 LGHDT and CDR2 YNNKEL (reference sequence). The CDR3 nucleotides read TGTGCCAGCAGCCAAGAACGGGAGACGGATACGCAGTATTTT. Translating gives CASSQERETDTQYF.

The chain joins TRBV28 to TRBJ2-7; TRBD2 agrees at 7 bases. Germline loops: CDR1 MDHEN, CDR2 SYDVKM. V lost 8 bases, J lost 9 bases, and 10 bases stayed unmatched. The CDR3 has 12 residues. CDR3: CASRGTTLGQYF. The CDR3 DNA follows: TGTGCCAGCCGGGGGACTACCTTGGGGCAGTACTTC.

This clonotype has at least ten counts. The genes are TRBV7-3 and TRBJ2-7, with a possible D match to TRBD1 (5 bases). CDR3 length: 13 residues. Trimming pared 0 bases from V and 5 bases from J, leaving 8 bases between. Germline V CDR1 and CDR2: SGHTA, FQGTGA. The CDR3 nucleotides are TGTGCCAGCAGCTTAACGCCCAGGGACGAGCAGTACTTC. It codes for CASSLTPRDEQYF.

The chain carries TRBV6-1 and TRBJ1-5, with D possibly TRBD1 on 5 matching bases. Germline V gives CDR1 MNHNS, CDR2 SASEGT. V gave up 9 bases and J gave up 1 base, with 16 bases separating them. The CDR3 has 15 residues. As DNA, the CDR3 is TGTGCCAGTGGGCCGGGACGGGGGAGCAATCAGCCCCAGCATTTT. Encoded protein: CASGPGRGSNQPQHF.

This CDR3 is CASSLTADQPQHF. The CDR3 nucleotides are TGTGCCAGCAGCTTAACCGCTGATCAGCCCCAGCATTTT. The genes are TRBV7-3 and TRBJ1-5; D gene unclear. V was clipped by 0 bases and J by 5 bases, with 5 bases between them. This CDR3 is 13 amino acids long. CDR1 and CDR2 from the germline V gene are SGHTA and FQGTGA.

On this clonotype: A much larger clone lies a single base off, so this may be a read error. The rearrangement links TRBV3-1 to TRBJ1-5, with D unclear. The CDR3 is made up of 15 amino acids. In germline, CDR1 is LGHDT, CDR2 YNNKEL (reference sequence). The CDR3 DNA is TGTGCCAGCAGCACAGACGGGAATAGCAATCAGGCCCAGCATTTT. Amino acid sequence: CASSTDGNSNQAQHF.

This chain connects TRBV24-1 to TRBJ2-1, with a possible D match to TRBD1 (6 bases). This CDR3 region has 14 residues. Germline V gene sequence: CDR1 KGHDR, CDR2 SFDVKD. The V and J ends lost 1 base and 13 bases respectively, with 16 bases between them. The CDR3 DNA follows: TGTGCCACCAGTGATTTTACAGGGAAAGAGACCCAGTTCTTC. Translating gives CATSDFTGKETQFF.

In its sample, this clonotype was seen many times. The chain recombines TRBV11-2 with TRBJ2-3; D is possibly TRBD1 (5 bases). The germline V gene encodes CDR1 SGHAT and CDR2 FQNNGV. With 2 bases removed from V and 0 bases from J, the gap between germline ends came to 6 bases. The CDR3 runs to 14 residues. CDR3 sequence: CASSLRGSTDTQYF. The CDR3 DNA sequence: TGTGCCAGCAGCTTAAGGGGTAGCACAGATACGCAGTATTTT.

This clonotype was seen many times. The chain recombines TRBV2 with TRBJ2-3; D perhaps matches TRBD1 (6 bases). The CDR3 is 14 amino acids. Trimming left V 6 bases short and J 4 bases short, with 14 bases between. CDR1 and CDR2 from the germline V gene are SNHLY and FYNNEI. The CDR3 coding sequence is TGTGCCAGCAGCGCACAGGGACGGGCAGATACGCAGTATTTT. Protein product: CASSAQGRADTQYF. Full variable domain (rest looked up from reference TRBV2 and TRBJ2-3): EPEVTQTPSHQVTQMGQEVILRCVPISNHLYFYWYRQILGQKVEFLVSFYNNEISEKSEIFDDQFSVERPDGSNFTLKIRSTKLEDSAMYFCASSAQGRADTQYFGPGTRLTVL.